The 14 T cell receptor beta chains below come from one sample, sequenced in a study of STAT5B mutations in CD4+ large granular lymphocyte leukemia. The repertoire was sequenced with immunoSEQ multiplex PCR; TCRdb's copy has only in-frame clones and lacks some. The sample has some 29,000 clones; more than 60% are singletons. The sequenced sample consisted of CD4+ T cells from blood buffy coats. Every receptor here comes from a human donor in good health.

This chain connects TRBV9 to TRBJ1-2; D gene unclear. Trimming took 0 bases from V and 4 from J, leaving 13 bases between them. CDR3 length: 15 residues. Germline lookup yields CDR1 SGDLS and CDR2 YYNGEE. The CDR3 loop reads CASSVASRESYGYTF. The CDR3 coding sequence is TGTGCCAGCAGCGTAGCATCTAGGGAGAGCTATGGCTACACCTTC.

This rearrangement joins TRBV6-5 to TRBJ2-7, with 8 positions matching TRBD2. CDR1 is MNHEY and CDR2 is SVGAGI in the germline V gene. This CDR3 comprises 16 residues. The ends lost 4 bases at V and 0 bases at J; junction bases unmatched: 8. The CDR3 DNA follows: TGTGCCAGCAGTTCCCCCGGGGGGGACTCCTCCTACGAGCAGTACTTC. This gives the protein CASSSPGGDSSYEQYF.

J is TRBJ2-1 and V is TRBV7-9; 12 bases fit TRBD2. CDR1 is SEHNR and CDR2 is FQNEAQ in the germline V gene (reference sequence). The CDR3 covers 18 residues. V shed 5 bases, J shed 6 bases, and the junction held 14 bases outside the gene matches. CDR3: CASSQRASGRAESNEQFF. The DNA of the CDR3 is TGTGCCAGCAGCCAACGGGCTAGCGGGAGGGCCGAGAGCAATGAGCAGTTCTTC.

The chain employs TRBV7-9 and TRBJ2-5; D might be TRBD2 (6 bases). CDR1 SEHNR and CDR2 FQNEAQ come from the germline V gene (reference sequence). CDR3 size: 16 residues. Trimming stripped 3 bases from V and 1 base from J, with 15 bases between. CDR3 residues: CASSFRAGGGQETQYF. The CDR3 DNA reads TGTGCCAGCAGCTTCAGAGCCGGGGGAGGCCAAGAGACCCAGTACTTC. Looking up the rest from reference TRBV7-9 and TRBJ2-5 gives the full variable domain: DTGVSQNPRHKITKRGQNVTFRCDPISEHNRLYWYRQTLGQGPEFLTYFQNEAQLEKSRLLSDRFSAERPKGSFSTLEIQRTEQGDSAMYLCASSFRAGGGQETQYFGPGTRLLVL.

The V call is TRBV7-9, the J call TRBJ1-1; TRBD1 might be the D (5 bases). The CDR3 covers 15 residues. Trimming cost V 1 base and J 1 base, with 10 bases left between them. Germline CDR1 SEHNR, CDR2 FQNEAQ (reference sequence). The CDR3 here is CASSLEGRGNTEAFF. CDR3 sequence (DNA): TGTGCCAGCAGCTTAGAGGGGCGGGGGAACACTGAAGCTTTCTTT.

V and J are TRBV7-9 and TRBJ2-7, with D possibly being TRBD2 (7 bases). The V gene's germline CDR1 is SEHNR and CDR2 FQNEAQ (reference sequence). The V gene lost 5 bases and the J gene lost 0 bases, with 11 bases spanning the gap. The CDR3 consists of 14 residues. This chain's CDR3 is CASSKGGFSYEQYF. The CDR3, as DNA: TGTGCCAGCAGCAAGGGGGGGTTCTCCTACGAGCAGTACTTC. The entire variable domain, with the rest obtained from reference TRBV7-9 and TRBJ2-7, is as follows: DTGVSQNPRHKITKRGQNVTFRCDPISEHNRLYWYRQTLGQGPEFLTYFQNEAQLEKSRLLSDRFSAERPKGSFSTLEIQRTEQGDSAMYLCASSKGGFSYEQYFGPGTRLTVT.

This sequence joins TRBV13 and TRBJ1-1; no clear D gene. V lost 5 bases, J lost 0 bases, and 13 bases lay in between. Germline CDR1 PRHDT, CDR2 FYEKMQ (reference sequence). The CDR3 runs to 15 residues. The CDR3, as DNA: TGTGCCAGCAGCCAGAGACGGGTAGTGAACACTGAAGCTTTCTTT. Its translation: CASSQRRVVNTEAFF.

V is TRBV28 and J is TRBJ2-6; D is uncertain. Trimming cost V 2 bases and J 0 bases, with 5 bases left between them. Germline loops: CDR1 MDHEN, CDR2 SYDVKM. The CDR3 covers 15 residues. CDR3 protein: CASSLKHSGANVLTF. The DNA of the CDR3 is TGTGCCAGCAGTTTAAAGCACTCTGGGGCCAACGTCCTGACTTTC.

This chain connects TRBV18 to TRBJ1-1; D gene ambiguous. Germline lookup yields CDR1 KGHSH and CDR2 LQKENI. Trimming removed 6 bases from V and 4 bases from J, with 12 bases in between. The CDR3 totals 13 residues. The CDR3 loop reads CASSPRKSTEAFF. The CDR3 nucleotides are TGTGCCAGCTCCCCCCGCAAAAGCACTGAAGCTTTCTTT. The full variable domain, its missing parts supplied by reference TRBV18 and TRBJ1-1, is NAGVMQNPRHLVRRRGQEARLRCSPMKGHSHVYWYRQLPEEGLKFMVYLQKENIIDESGMPKERFSAEFPKEGPSILRIQQVVRGDSAAYFCASSPRKSTEAFFGQGTRLTVV.

The chain carries TRBV4-1 and TRBJ1-3; 8 bases map to TRBD1. V was pared by 0 bases and J by 3 bases, with 4 bases of the junction left unmatched. The CDR3 length is 16 residues. Germline CDR1 reads MGHRA; CDR2 reads YSYEKL. The CDR3 is CASSQEWGQVGNTIYF. CDR3 sequence (DNA): TGCGCCAGCAGCCAAGAATGGGGACAGGTTGGAAACACCATATATTTT.

The chain has TRBV28 and TRBJ2-3, with TRBD2 matching over 7 bases. Unmatched junction bases numbered 9, after V lost 4 bases and J lost 2 bases. Germline V CDR1 and CDR2: MDHEN, SYDVKM. The CDR3 is made up of 16 amino acids. DNA for the CDR3: TGTGCCAGCAGTTCAACCCTAGCGGAAAACACAGATACGCAGTATTTT. Its protein is CASSSTLAENTDTQYF.

V gene TRBV5-1 combines with J gene TRBJ2-5, with D perhaps TRBD1 or TRBD2 (6 bases each). The V gene lost 0 bases and the J gene lost 0 bases, with 9 bases spanning the gap. This CDR3 has 15 amino acids. Germline CDR1 and CDR2: SGHRS and YFSETQ. The CDR3 DNA reads as TGCGCCAGCAGCTTGGTAGGGGGGCACCAAGAGACCCAGTACTTC. This sequence encodes CASSLVGGHQETQYF.

This clone was seen a handful of times. The chain couples TRBV2 to TRBJ1-2; D uncertain. Trimming took 1 base from V and 1 from J, leaving 7 bases between them. Germline V gene data show CDR1 as SNHLY and CDR2 as FYNNEI. The length of the CDR3 is 14 residues. CDR3 nucleotide sequence: TGTGCCAGCAGTGAAGTTGCAGATAACTATGGCTACACCTTC. Protein product: CASSEVADNYGYTF.

This chain uses TRBV7-9 with TRBJ2-5; D is undetermined. TRBJ2-7 matches the DNA end more closely, so the J call is doubtful. CDR3 length equals 15 residues. Germline V CDR1 and CDR2: SEHNR, FQNEAQ (reference sequence). The CDR3 region is CASSSTEASPNEQYF. In DNA form, the CDR3 reads TGTGCCAGCAGCTCGACGGAAGCCTCGCCCAACGAGCAGTACTTC.